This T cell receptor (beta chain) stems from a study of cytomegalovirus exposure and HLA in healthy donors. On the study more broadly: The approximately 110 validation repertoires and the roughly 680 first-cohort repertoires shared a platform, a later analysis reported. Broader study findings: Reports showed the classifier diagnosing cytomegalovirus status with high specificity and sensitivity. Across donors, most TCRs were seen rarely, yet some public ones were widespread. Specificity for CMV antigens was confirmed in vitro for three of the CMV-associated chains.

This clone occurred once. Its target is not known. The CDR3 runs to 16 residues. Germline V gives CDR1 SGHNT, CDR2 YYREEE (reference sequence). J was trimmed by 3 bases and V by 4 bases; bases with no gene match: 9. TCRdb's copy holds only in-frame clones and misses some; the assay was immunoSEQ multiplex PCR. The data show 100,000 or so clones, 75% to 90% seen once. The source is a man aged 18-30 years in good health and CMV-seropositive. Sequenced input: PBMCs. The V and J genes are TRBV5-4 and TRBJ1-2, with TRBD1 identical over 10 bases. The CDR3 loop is CASSPTDRGSYYGYTF. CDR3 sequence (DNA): TGTGCCAGCAGCCCCACGGACAGGGGGAGTTACTATGGCTACACCTTC. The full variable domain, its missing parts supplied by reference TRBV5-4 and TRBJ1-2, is ETGVTQSPTHLIKTRGQQVTLRCSSQSGHNTVSWYQQALGQGPQFIFQYYREEENGRGNFPPRFSGLQFPNYSSELNVNALELDDSALYLCASSPTDRGSYYGYTFGSGTRLTVV.